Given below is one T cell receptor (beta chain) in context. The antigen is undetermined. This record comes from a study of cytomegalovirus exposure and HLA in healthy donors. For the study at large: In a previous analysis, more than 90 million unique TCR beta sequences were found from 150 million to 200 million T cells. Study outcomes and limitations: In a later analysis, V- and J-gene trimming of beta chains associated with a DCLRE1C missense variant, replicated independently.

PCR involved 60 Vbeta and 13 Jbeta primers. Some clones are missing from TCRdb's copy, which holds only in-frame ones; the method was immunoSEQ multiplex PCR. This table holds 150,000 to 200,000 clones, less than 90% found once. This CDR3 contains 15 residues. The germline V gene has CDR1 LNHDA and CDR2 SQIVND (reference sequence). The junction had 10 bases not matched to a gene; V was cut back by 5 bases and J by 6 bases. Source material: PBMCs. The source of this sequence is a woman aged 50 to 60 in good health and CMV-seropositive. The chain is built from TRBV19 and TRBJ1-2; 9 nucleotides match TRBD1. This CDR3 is CASSGNRGREDGYTF. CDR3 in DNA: TGTGCCAGTAGTGGTAACAGGGGGCGCGAAGATGGCTACACCTTC.